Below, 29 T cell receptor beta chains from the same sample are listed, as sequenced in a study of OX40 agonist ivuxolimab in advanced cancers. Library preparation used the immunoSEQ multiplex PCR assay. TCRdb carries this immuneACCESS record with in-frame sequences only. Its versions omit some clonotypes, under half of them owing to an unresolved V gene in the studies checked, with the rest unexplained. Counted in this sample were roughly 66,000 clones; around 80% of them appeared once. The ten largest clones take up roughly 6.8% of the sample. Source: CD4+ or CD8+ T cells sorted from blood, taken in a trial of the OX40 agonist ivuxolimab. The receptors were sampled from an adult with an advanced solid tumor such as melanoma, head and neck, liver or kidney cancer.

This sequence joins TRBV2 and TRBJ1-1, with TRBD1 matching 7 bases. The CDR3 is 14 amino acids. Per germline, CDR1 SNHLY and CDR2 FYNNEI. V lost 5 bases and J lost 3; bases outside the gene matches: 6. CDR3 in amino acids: CASSFRGRDTEAFF. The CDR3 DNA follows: TGTGCCAGCAGTTTTAGGGGGCGGGACACTGAAGCTTTCTTT.

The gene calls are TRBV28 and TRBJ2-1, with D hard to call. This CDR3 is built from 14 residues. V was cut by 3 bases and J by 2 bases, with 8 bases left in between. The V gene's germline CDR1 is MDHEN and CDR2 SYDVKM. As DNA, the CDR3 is TGTGCCAGCAGTTTGGTGGGCCCCTACAATGAGCAGTTCTTC. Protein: CASSLVGPYNEQFF.

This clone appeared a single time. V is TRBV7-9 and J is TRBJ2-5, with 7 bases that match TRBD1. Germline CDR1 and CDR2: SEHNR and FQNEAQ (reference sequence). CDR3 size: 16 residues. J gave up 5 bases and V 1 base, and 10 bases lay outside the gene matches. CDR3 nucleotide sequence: TGTGCCAGCAGCTTAGGGACAGGTTGGGGTGAGGAGACCCAGTACTTC. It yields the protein CASSLGTGWGEETQYF.

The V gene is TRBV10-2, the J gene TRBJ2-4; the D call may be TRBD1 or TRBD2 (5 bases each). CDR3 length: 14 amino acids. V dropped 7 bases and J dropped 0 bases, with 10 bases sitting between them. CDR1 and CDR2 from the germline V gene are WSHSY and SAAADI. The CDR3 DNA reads TGCGCCAGCACCCCCGGGACAGCCAAAAACATTCAGTACTTC. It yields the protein CASTPGTAKNIQYF.

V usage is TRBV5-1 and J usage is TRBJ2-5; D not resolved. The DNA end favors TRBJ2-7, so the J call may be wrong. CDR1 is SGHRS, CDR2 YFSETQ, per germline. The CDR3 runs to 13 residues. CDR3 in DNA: TGCGCCAGCAGCTTAGGGCCAAACTACGAGCAGTACTTC. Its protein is CASSLGPNYEQYF.

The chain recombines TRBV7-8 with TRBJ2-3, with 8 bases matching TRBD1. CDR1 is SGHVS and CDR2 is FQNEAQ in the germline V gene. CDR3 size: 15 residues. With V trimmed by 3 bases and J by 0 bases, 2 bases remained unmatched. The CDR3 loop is CASSFNRGSTDTQYF. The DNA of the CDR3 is TGTGCCAGCAGCTTTAACAGGGGGAGCACAGATACGCAGTATTTT.

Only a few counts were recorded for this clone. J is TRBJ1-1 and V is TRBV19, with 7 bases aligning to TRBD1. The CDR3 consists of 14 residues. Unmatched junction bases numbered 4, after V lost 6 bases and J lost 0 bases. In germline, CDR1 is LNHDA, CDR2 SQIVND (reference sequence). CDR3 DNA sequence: TGTGCCAGTAGCCGGGGACAGATGAACACTGAAGCTTTCTTT. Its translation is CASSRGQMNTEAFF. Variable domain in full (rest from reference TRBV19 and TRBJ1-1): DGGITQSPKYLFRKEGQNVTLSCEQNLNHDAMYWYRQDPGQGLRLIYYSQIVNDFQKGDIAEGYSVSREKKESFPLTVTSAQKNPTAFYLCASSRGQMNTEAFFGQGTRLTVV.

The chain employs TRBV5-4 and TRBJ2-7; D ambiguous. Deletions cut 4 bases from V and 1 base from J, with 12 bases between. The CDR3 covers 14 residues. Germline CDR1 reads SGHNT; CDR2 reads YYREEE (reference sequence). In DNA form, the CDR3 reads TGTGCCAGCAGCCTACAGTACCCGTCCTACGAGCAGTACTTC. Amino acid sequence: CASSLQYPSYEQYF.

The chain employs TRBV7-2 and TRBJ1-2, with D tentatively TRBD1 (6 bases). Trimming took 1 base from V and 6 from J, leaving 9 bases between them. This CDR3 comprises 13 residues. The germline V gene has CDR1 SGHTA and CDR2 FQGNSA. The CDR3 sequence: CASSLEGTNGYTF. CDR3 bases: TGTGCCAGCAGCTTAGAAGGGACAAATGGCTACACCTTC.

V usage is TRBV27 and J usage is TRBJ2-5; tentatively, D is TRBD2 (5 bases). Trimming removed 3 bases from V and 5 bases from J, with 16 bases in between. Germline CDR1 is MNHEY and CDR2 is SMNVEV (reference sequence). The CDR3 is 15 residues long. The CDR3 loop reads CASSLNGVDGETQYF. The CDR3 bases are TGTGCCAGCAGTTTGAACGGGGTGGATGGCGAGACCCAGTACTTC.

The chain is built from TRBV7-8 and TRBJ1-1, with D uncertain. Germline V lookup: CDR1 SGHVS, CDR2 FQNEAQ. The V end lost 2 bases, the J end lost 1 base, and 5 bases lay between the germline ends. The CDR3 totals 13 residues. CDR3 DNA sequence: TGTGCCAGCAGCTTACTGGGGAACACTGAAGCTTTCTTT. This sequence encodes CASSLLGNTEAFF.

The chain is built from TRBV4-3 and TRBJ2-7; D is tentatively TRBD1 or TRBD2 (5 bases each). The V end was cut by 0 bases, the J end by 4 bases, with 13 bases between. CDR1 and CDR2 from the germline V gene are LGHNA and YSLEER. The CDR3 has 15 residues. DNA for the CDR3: TGCGCCAGCAGCCAAGAAACAGGAGCGGTTTACGAGCAGTACTTC. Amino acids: CASSQETGAVYEQYF.

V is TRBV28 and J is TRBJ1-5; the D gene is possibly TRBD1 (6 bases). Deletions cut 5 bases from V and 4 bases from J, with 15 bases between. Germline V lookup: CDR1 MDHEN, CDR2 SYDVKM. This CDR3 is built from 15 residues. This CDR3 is CASSKRGYGNQPQHF. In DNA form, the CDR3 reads TGTGCCAGCAGTAAGAGGGGGTACGGGAATCAGCCCCAGCATTTT.

The CDR3 bases are TGTGCCAGCAGTTCTAGCACAGATACGCAGTATTTT. This encodes CASSSSTDTQYF. V is TRBV6-5 and J is TRBJ2-3; D is undetermined. V lost 4 bases to trimming and J lost 0 bases, with 2 bases between them. Germline loops: CDR1 MNHEY, CDR2 SVGAGI. This CDR3 has 12 residues.

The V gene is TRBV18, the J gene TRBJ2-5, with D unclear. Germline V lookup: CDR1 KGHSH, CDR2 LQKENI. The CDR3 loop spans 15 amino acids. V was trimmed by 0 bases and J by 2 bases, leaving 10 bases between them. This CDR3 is CASSPPSVRQETQYF. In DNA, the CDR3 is TGTGCCAGCTCACCACCGTCGGTCAGACAAGAGACCCAGTACTTC.

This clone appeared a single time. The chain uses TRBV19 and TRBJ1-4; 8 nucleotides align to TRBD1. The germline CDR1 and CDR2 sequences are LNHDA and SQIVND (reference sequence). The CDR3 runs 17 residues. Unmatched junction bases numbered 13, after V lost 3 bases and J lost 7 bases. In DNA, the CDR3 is TGTGCCAGTAGTATCAACCGGGACAGGTTATTACCTGAAAAACTGTTTTTT. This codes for CASSINRDRLLPEKLFF.

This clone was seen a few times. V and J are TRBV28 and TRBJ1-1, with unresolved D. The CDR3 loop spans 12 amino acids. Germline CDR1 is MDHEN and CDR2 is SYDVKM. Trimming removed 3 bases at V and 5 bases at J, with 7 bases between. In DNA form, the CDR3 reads TGTGCCAGCAGTTTGCCCGTAACTGAAGCTTTCTTT. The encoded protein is CASSLPVTEAFF. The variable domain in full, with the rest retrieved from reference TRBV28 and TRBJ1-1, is DVKVTQSSRYLVKRTGEKVFLECVQDMDHENMFWYRQDPGLGLRLIYFSYDVKMKEKGDIPEGYSVSREKKERFSLILESASTNQTSMYLCASSLPVTEAFFGQGTRLTVV.

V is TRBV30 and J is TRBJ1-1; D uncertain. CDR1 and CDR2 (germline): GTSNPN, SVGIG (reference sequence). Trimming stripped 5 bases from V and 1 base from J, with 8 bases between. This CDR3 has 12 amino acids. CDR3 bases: TGTGCCTGGGAGTCGGGGAACACTGAAGCTTTCTTT. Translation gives CAWESGNTEAFF.

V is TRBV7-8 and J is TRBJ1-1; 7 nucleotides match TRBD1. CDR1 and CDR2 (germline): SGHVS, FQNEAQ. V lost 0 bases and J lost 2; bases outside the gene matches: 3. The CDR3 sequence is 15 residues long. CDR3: CASSLAGTVNTEAFF. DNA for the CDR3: TGTGCCAGCAGCTTAGCCGGGACAGTTAACACTGAAGCTTTCTTT.

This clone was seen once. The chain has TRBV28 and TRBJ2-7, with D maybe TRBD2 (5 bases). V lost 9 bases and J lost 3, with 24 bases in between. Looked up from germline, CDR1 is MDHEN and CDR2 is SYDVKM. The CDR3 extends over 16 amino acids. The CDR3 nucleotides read TGTGCCAGTCACCCTACTAGTCCGGGGAAGAACTACGAGCAGTACGTC. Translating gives CASHPTSPGKNYEQYV.

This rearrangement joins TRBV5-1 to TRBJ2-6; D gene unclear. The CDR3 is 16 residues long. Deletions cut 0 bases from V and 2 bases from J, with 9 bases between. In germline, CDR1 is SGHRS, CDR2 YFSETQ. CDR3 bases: TGCGCCAGCAGCTTGGGAACCTTGACTGGGGCCAACGTCCTGACTTTC. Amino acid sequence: CASSLGTLTGANVLTF. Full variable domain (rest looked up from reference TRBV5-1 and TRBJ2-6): KAGVTQTPRYLIKTRGQQVTLSCSPISGHRSVSWYQQTPGQGLQFLFEYFSETQRNKGNFPGRFSGRQFSNSRSEMNVSTLELGDSALYLCASSLGTLTGANVLTFGAGSRLTVL.

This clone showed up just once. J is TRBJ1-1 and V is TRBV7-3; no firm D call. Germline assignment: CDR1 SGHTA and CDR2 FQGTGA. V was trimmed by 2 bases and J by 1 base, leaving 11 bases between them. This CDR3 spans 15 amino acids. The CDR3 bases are TGTGCCAGCAGCTTATCCCCGATAGGGAACACTGAAGCTTTCTTT. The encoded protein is CASSLSPIGNTEAFF.

The CDR3 loop reads CASSSGPGGTGELFF. The CDR3 bases are TGTGCCAGCAGCAGTGGCCCCGGGGGGACCGGGGAGCTGTTTTTT. The chain joins TRBV7-9 to TRBJ2-2; TRBD2 matches at 7 bases. Losses at the gene ends were 5 bases for V and 5 bases for J; bases not matched to a gene: 8. The CDR3 is 15 amino acids. Germline V gene data show CDR1 as SEHNR and CDR2 as FQNEAQ (reference sequence).

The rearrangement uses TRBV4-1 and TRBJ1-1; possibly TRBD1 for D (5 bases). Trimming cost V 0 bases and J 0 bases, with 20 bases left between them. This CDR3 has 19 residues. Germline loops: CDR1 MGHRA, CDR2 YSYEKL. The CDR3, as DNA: TGCGCCAGCAGCCAAGATCTTCTCTCCGTACAGGAGATGAACACTGAAGCTTTCTTT. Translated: CASSQDLLSVQEMNTEAFF.

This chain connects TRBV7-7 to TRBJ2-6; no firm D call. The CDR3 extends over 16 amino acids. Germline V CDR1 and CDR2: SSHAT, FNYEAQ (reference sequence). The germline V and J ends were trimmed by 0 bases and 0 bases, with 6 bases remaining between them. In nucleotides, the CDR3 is TGTGCCAGCAGCTTAGCGCTGGTCTCTGGGGCCAACGTCCTGACTTTC. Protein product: CASSLALVSGANVLTF.

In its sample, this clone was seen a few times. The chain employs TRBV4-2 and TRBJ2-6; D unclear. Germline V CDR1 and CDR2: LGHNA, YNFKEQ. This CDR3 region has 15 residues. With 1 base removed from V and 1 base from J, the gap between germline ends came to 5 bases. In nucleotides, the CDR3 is TGTGCCAGCAGCCAAGGCGAATCTGGGGCCAACGTCCTGACTTTC. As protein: CASSQGESGANVLTF.

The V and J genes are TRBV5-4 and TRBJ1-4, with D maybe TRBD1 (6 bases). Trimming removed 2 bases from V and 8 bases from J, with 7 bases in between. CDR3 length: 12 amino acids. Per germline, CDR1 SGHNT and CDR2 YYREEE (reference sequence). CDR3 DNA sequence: TGTGCCAGCAGCTTACAGGGAGAAAAACTGTTTTTT. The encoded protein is CASSLQGEKLFF.

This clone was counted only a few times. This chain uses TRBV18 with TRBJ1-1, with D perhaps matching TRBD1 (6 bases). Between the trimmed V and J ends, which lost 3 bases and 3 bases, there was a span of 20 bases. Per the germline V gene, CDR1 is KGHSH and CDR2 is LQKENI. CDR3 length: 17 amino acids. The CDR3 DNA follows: TGTGCCAGCTCACCTCTCAGGGGTGTAGTTTTGGACACTGAAGCTTTCTTT. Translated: CASSPLRGVVLDTEAFF.

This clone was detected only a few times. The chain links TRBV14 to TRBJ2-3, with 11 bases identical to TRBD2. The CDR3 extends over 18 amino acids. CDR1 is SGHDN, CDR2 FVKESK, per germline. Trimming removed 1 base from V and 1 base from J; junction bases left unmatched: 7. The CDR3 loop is CASSQGRTSGSGTDTQYF. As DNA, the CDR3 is TGTGCCAGCAGCCAAGGCCGGACTAGCGGGTCAGGCACAGATACGCAGTATTTT.